Following are 9 T cell receptor beta chains from one sample sequenced in a study of identifying expanded T cells in peripheral blood (dated by TCRdb to about 2019). Library creation used the immunoSEQ multiplex PCR assay. TCRdb took over this immuneACCESS table, retaining in-frame rearrangements with V and J assigned. Such tables are incomplete; in checked studies, under half of the missing clones stem from an unresolved V gene, and the remainder is unexplained. The sample table lists more than 75,000 clones, approximately 86% of them with a count of one. Around 5.6% of the sample rests with the top ten. Input material: blood. These receptors came from a person between 18 and 70 years old in good health.

This clone was seen more than once but under ten times. The chain's CDR3 is CASSTGQGAYGYTF. CDR3 nucleotides: TGTGCCAGCAGTACTGGACAGGGGGCTTATGGCTACACCTTC. J is TRBJ1-2 and V is TRBV6-1; 11 bases match TRBD1. The CDR3 spans 14 residues. J was trimmed by 5 bases and V by 5 bases; bases with no gene match: 4. CDR1 is MNHNS and CDR2 is SASEGT in the germline V gene.

V is TRBV4-1 and J is TRBJ1-5; D is perhaps TRBD1 (5 bases). V was clipped by 4 bases and J by 0 bases, with 13 bases between them. This CDR3 has 16 residues. Germline V gene data show CDR1 as MGHRA and CDR2 as YSYEKL. In DNA, the CDR3 is TGCGCCAGCAGCCTGCAGGGTGGTGGTAGCAATCAGCCCCAGCATTTT. Protein product: CASSLQGGGSNQPQHF.

The chain is built from TRBV2 and TRBJ2-7; D unclear. The CDR3 is 12 amino acids. Germline V gene data show CDR1 as SNHLY and CDR2 as FYNNEI. This CDR3 is CALKGNGYEQYF. CDR3 bases: TGTGCTTTAAAAGGGAACGGCTACGAGCAGTACTTC. Full variable domain (outside the CDR3, taken from reference TRBV2 and TRBJ2-7): EPEVTQTPSHQVTQMGQEVILRCVPISNHLYFYWYRQILGQKVEFLVSFYNNEISEKSEIFDDQFSVERPDGSNFTLKIRSTKLEDSAMYFCALKGNGYEQYFGPGTRLTVT.

The rearrangement links TRBV15 to TRBJ1-2; D uncertain. Germline V gives CDR1 LNHNV, CDR2 YYDKDF (reference sequence). The CDR3 runs to 15 residues. The V gene lost 1 base and the J gene lost 4 bases, with 13 bases spanning the gap. Written as DNA, the CDR3 is TGTGCCACCAGCAGAGGGGCAGAAACTTCCTATGGCTACACCTTC. It yields the protein CATSRGAETSYGYTF. Based on the CDR3 plus reference TRBV15 and TRBJ1-2, the full variable domain is DAMVIQNPRYQVTQFGKPVTLSCSQTLNHNVMYWYQQKSSQAPKLLFHYYDKDFNNEADTPDNFQSRRPNTSFCFLDIRSPGLGDTAMYLCATSRGAETSYGYTFGSGTRLTVV.

This sequence joins TRBV25-1 and TRBJ1-1, with D hard to call. CDR1 is MGHDK, CDR2 SYGVNS, per germline. CDR3 length: 14 amino acids. Trimming took off 4 bases at V and 0 bases at J, with 9 bases between the two ends. The DNA for the CDR3 is TGTGCCAGCAGTGTCGGAGCCATGAACACTGAAGCTTTCTTT. It encodes CASSVGAMNTEAFF. The full variable domain, its missing parts supplied by reference TRBV25-1 and TRBJ1-1, is EADIYQTPRYLVIGTGKKITLECSQTMGHDKMYWYQQDPGMELHLIHYSYGVNSTEKGDLSSESTVSRIRTEHFPLTLESARPSHTSQYLCASSVGAMNTEAFFGQGTRLTVV.

This sequence joins TRBV5-1 and TRBJ2-1, with TRBD1 matching 11 bases. The CDR3 is made up of 15 amino acids. Trimming took 0 bases from V and 10 from J; bases not matched to a gene: 6. Germline assignment: CDR1 SGHRS and CDR2 YFSETQ. The CDR3 DNA reads as TGCGCCAGCAGCTTGGGGCCGGACAGGGGGCGGGAGCAGTTCTTC. This encodes CASSLGPDRGREQFF.

The chain links TRBV9 to TRBJ2-1; weak D call: TRBD2 (6 bases). The CDR3 loop spans 18 amino acids. The V end was cut by 0 bases, the J end by 0 bases, with 16 bases between. Germline V CDR1 and CDR2: SGDLS, YYNGEE. CDR3 in DNA: TGTGCCAGCAGCGTAGAGGGACTCGACTCGAGCTCCTACAATGAGCAGTTCTTC. It translates to CASSVEGLDSSSYNEQFF.

The chain links TRBV4-3 to TRBJ1-6; D ambiguous. The V gene lost 0 bases and the J gene lost 9 bases, with 12 bases spanning the gap. The CDR3 extends over 15 amino acids. The germline gives CDR1 LGHNA, CDR2 YSLEER. The CDR3 DNA reads as TGCGCCAGCAGCCAAGACTCCGGTCGGAGTTCACCCCTCCACTTT. Translating it yields CASSQDSGRSSPLHF.

The chain uses TRBV5-1 and TRBJ1-2, with TRBD1 matching 7 bases. CDR1 is SGHRS and CDR2 is YFSETQ in the germline V gene. The CDR3 sequence is 14 residues long. Trimming at V came to 0 bases and at J to 7 bases, leaving 6 bases not matched to a gene. The chain's CDR3 is CASSLGQGVTGYTF. The CDR3 DNA sequence: TGCGCCAGCAGCTTGGGCCAGGGGGTGACTGGCTACACCTTC.